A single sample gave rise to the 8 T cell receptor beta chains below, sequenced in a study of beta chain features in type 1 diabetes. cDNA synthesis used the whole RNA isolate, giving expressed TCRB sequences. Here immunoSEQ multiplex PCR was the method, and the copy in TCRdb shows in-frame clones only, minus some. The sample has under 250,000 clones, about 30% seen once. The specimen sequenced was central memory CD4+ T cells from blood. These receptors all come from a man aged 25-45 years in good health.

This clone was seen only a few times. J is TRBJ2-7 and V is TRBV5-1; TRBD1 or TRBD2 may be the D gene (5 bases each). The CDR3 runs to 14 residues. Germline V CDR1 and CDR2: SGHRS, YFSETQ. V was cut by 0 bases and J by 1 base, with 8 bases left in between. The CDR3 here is CASSLDGGSYEQYF. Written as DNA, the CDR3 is TGCGCCAGCAGCTTGGATGGGGGATCCTACGAGCAGTACTTC.

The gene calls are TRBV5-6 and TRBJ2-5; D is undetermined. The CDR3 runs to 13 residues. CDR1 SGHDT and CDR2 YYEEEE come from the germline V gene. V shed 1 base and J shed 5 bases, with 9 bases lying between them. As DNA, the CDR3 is TGTGCCAGCAGCTTGTGGCCTGGGGAGACCCAGTACTTC. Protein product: CASSLWPGETQYF.

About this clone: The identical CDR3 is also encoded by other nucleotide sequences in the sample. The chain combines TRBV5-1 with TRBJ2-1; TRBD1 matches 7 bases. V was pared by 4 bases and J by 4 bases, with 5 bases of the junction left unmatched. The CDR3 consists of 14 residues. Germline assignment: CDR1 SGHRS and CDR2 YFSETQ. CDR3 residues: CASSLGQSYNEQFF. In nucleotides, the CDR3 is TGCGCCAGCAGCCTGGGACAGAGTTACAATGAGCAGTTCTTC.

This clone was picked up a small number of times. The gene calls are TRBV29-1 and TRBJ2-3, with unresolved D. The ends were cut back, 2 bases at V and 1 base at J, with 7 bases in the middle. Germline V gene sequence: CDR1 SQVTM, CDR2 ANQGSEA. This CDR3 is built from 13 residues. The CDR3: CSVESRGTDTQYF. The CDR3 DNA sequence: TGCAGCGTTGAATCGCGCGGCACAGATACGCAGTATTTT.

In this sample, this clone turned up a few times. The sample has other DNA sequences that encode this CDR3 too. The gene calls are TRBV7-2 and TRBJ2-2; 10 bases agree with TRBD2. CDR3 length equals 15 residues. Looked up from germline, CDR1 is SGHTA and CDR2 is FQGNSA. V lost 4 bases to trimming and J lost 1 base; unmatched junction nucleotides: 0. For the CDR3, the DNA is TGTGCCAGCAGCTCTAGCGGGGGGAACACCGGGGAGCTGTTTTTT. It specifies CASSSSGGNTGELFF. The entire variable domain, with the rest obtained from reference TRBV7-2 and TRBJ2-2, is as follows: GAGVSQSPSNKVTEKGKDVELRCDPISGHTALYWYRQSLGQGLEFLIYFQGNSAPDKSGLPSDRFSAERTGGSVSTLTIQRTQQEDSAVYLCASSSSGGNTGELFFGEGSRLTVL.

The CDR3 reads CASIGGGGSYNEQFF. For the CDR3, the DNA is TGTGCCAGCATCGGTGGGGGCGGCTCCTACAATGAGCAGTTCTTC. The rearrangement joins TRBV28 to TRBJ2-1; TRBD1 is a possible D gene (6 bases). V was shortened by 7 bases and J by 0 bases, with 13 bases between the two germline ends. Germline CDR1 is MDHEN and CDR2 is SYDVKM. The CDR3 length is 15 residues.

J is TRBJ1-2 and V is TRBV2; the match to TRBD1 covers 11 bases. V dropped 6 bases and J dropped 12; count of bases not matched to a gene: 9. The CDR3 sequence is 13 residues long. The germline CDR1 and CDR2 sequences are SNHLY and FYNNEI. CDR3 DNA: TGTGCCAGCAGGGACATCGGACAGGGGGCGAACACCTTC. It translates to CASRDIGQGANTF. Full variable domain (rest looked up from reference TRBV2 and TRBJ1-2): EPEVTQTPSHQVTQMGQEVILRCVPISNHLYFYWYRQILGQKVEFLVSFYNNEISEKSEIFDDQFSVERPDGSNFTLKIRSTKLEDSAMYFCASRDIGQGANTFGSGTRLTVV.

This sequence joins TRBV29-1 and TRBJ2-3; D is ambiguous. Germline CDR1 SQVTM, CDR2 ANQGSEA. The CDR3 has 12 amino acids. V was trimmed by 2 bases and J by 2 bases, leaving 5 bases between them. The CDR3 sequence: CSVESSTDTQYF. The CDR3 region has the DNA TGCAGCGTTGAATCGTCCACAGATACGCAGTATTTT.